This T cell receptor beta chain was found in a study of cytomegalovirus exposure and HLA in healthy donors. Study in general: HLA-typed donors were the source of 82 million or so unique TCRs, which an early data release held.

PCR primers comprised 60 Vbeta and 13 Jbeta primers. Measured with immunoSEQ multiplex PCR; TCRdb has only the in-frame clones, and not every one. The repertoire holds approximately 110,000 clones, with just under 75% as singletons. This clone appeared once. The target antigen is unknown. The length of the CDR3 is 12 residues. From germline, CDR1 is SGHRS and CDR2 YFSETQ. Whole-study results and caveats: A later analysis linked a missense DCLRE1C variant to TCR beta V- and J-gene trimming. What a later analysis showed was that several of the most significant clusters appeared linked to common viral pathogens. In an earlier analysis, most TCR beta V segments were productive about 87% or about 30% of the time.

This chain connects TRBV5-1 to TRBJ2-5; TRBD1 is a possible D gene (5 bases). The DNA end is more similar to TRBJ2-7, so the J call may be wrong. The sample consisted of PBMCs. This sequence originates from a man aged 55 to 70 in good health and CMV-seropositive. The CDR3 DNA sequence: TGCGCCAGTAAGGACACCGCGTACGAGCAGTACTTC. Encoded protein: CASKDTAYEQYF.